This T cell receptor beta chain was recorded in a study of T cells in Graves' hyperthyroidism and ophthalmopathy. Study results and caveats: Ophthalmopathy got predicted by the model a median approximately 6 months before its onset.

Exclusion of a patient resulted from uncontrolled infection, other autoimmune disease, pregnancy or lactation. The PBMCs were taken from roughly 10 ml of fresh peripheral blood. The V and J ends lost 0 bases and 4 bases respectively, with 22 bases between them. Germline lookup yields CDR1 SNHLY and CDR2 FYNNEI. There are 18 residues in the CDR3. Authors of the study amplified TCR beta CDR3 regions from RNA transcripts. HTBI primers were used for first-round RT-PCR of the TCR CDR3. Each CDR3 protein gets one entry after TCRdb re-called the multiplex PCR reads with MiXCR. The repertoire holds 300,000 to 450,000 distinct CDR3 sequences, with around 18% as singletons. Ten or more counts support this clonotype. Its antigen is unidentified.

The source of this sequence is a woman in her thirties or forties with Graves' ophthalmopathy. Sequencing was done on a sample of blood. The chain is built from TRBV2 and TRBJ2-7; D may be TRBD1 (9 bases). The CDR3 region is CASSEARGDRERRYEQYF. In nucleotides, the CDR3 is TGTGCCAGCAGTGAAGCGCGGGGGGACAGGGAACGTCGGTACGAGCAGTACTTC. The full variable domain, its missing parts supplied by reference TRBV2 and TRBJ2-7, is EPEVTQTPSHQVTQMGQEVILRCVPISNHLYFYWYRQILGQKVEFLVSFYNNEISEKSEIFDDQFSVERPDGSNFTLKIRSTKLEDSAMYFCASSEARGDRERRYEQYFGPGTRLTVT.